These T cell receptor beta chains were read from a single sample in a study of identical twins. TCRdb reanalysed the 5' RACE reads using MiXCR and keeps one entry per CDR3 protein. The sample consists of just under 550,000 distinct CDR3 sequences, around 15% of them appearing once. The data were also submitted as part of a second study, on yellow fever vaccine responses in identical twins.

Sequencing input: CD4+ T cells sorted from blood. The origin of the receptors is a woman under 30 in good health. CDR3s include the opening cysteine and the closing phenylalanine or tryptophan. D genes are given only for firm matches. Clone size, where shown, is once, few, many, or a class for clones that have expanded.

j_gene,abundance,v_gene,d_gene,CDR3aa,CDR3nt
TRBJ2-3,few,TRBV4-2,.,CASSQDLADTQYF,TGTGCCAGCAGCCAAGATTTGGCAGATACGCAGTATTTT
TRBJ1-4,few,TRBV27,.,CASKATNEKLFF,TGTGCCAGCAAAGCAACTAATGAAAAACTGTTTTTT
TRBJ2-2,.,TRBV20-1,TRBD2,CSAPFAGGTGELFF,TGCAGTGCCCCTTTCGCGGGGGGCACCGGGGAGCTGTTTTTT
TRBJ2-4,few,TRBV3-1,TRBD1,CASSPQGQRGIQYF,TGTGCCAGCAGCCCCCAGGGACAGAGGGGCATTCAGTACTTC
TRBJ2-1,many,TRBV2,.,CASKGLGEQFF,TGTGCCAGCAAAGGTCTCGGTGAGCAGTTCTTC
TRBJ2-1,.,TRBV12-3/TRBV12-4,.,CASSFSTQVNEQFF,TGTGCCAGCAGTTTTTCTACCCAGGTCAATGAGCAGTTCTTC
TRBJ2-5,.,TRBV5-1,.,CASSPSGSQETQYF,TGCGCCAGCAGCCCGAGCGGTTCCCAAGAGACCCAGTACTTC
TRBJ2-4,.,TRBV20-1,.,CSGLGPEGIQYF,TGCAGTGGCCTCGGCCCTGAGGGCATTCAGTACTTC
TRBJ2-2,few,TRBV29-1,.,CSTRTTLTGELFF,TGCAGCACCAGGACTACCCTCACCGGGGAGCTGTTTTTT
TRBJ2-3,.,TRBV12-3/TRBV12-4,TRBD1,CASSFSGGRDTQYF,TGTGCCAGCAGTTTTTCAGGGGGCAGAGATACGCAGTATTTT
TRBJ2-5,.,TRBV20-1,TRBD2,CSALWGGIFPQYF,TGCAGTGCCCTCTGGGGGGGGATTTTTCCCCAGTACTTC
TRBJ2-5,few,TRBV14,.,CASSQEGFGTRRHQETQYF,TGTGCCAGCAGCCAAGAAGGGTTTGGGACACGGCGGCACCAAGAGACCCAGTACTTC
TRBJ2-7,.,TRBV29-1,.,CSVARGGNYEQYF,TGCAGCGTAGCACGGGGCGGGAACTACGAGCAGTACTTC
TRBJ2-1,.,TRBV5-1,TRBD2,CASSLVGGYAYNEQFF,TGCGCCAGCAGCTTGGTGGGGGGGTATGCCTACAATGAGCAGTTCTTC
TRBJ1-6,few,TRBV7-9,TRBD1,CASSKGQSNSPLHF,TGTGCCAGCAGCAAGGGACAGTCTAATTCACCCCTCCACTTT
TRBJ1-2,few,TRBV24-1,.,CATSDRGSRGGYTF,TGTGCCACCAGTGATCGAGGGTCCCGAGGCGGCTACACCTTC
TRBJ2-1,.,TRBV20-1,TRBD2,CSASPGTSGYNEQFF,TGCAGTGCTAGTCCCGGGACTAGCGGCTACAATGAGCAGTTCTTC
TRBJ2-7,few,TRBV28,.,CASSVQGPSYEQYF,TGTGCCAGCAGCGTCCAGGGTCCCTCCTACGAGCAGTACTTC
TRBJ1-5,.,TRBV2,.,CASSERIGFQPQHF,TGTGCCAGCAGTGAACGGATAGGGTTCCAGCCCCAGCATTTT
TRBJ2-1,.,TRBV28,TRBD2,CASTPLPRSGSAEQFF,TGTGCCAGCACCCCCCTACCCCGCAGCGGGAGTGCTGAGCAGTTCTTC
TRBJ2-2,.,TRBV2,TRBD2,CAGGLDGGELFF,TGTGCCGGGGGACTAGATGGCGGGGAGCTGTTTTTT
TRBJ2-7,few,TRBV6-2/TRBV6-3,TRBD2,CASSQRTSGSSYEQYF,TGTGCCAGCAGTCAAAGGACTAGCGGGAGCTCCTACGAGCAGTACTTC
TRBJ2-1,.,TRBV9,.,CASSGEGVTYNEQFF,TGTGCCAGCAGCGGAGAGGGAGTCACCTACAATGAGCAGTTCTTC